The clone carrying this T cell receptor (beta chain) is termed medium-sized (0.01 to 0.1%). The V end was cut by 0 bases, the J end by 3 bases, with 17 bases between. The CDR3 spans 17 residues. Germline CDR1 and CDR2: MRHNA and SNTAGT. This sample is drawn from a study of HIV-infected patients and healthy controls. Roughly three months, about 14 weeks, into antiretroviral therapy, follow-up blood was collected. No cell fractionation was done, so the repertoire covers all unsorted peripheral blood T cells. The RNA source was a roughly 2.3 ml peripheral blood draw. Reverse transcription used around 500 ng RNA and constant-region primers for alpha and beta. Alpha and beta chain libraries were made separately by chain-specific third strand synthesis with multiplexing indices. In TCRdb, the 5' RACE reads were re-called with MiXCR into one record per CDR3 protein. The sample has about 4,200 distinct CDR3 sequences; around 8% are singletons.

Sequencing was performed on blood, taken during antiretroviral therapy. This receptor was taken from an adult with HIV infection. This chain uses TRBV6-4 with TRBJ2-5; tentatively, D is TRBD2 (5 bases). CDR3 DNA sequence: TGTGCCAGCAGTGACTCTCCCCGGGGAATGGTCGAAGAGACCCAGTACTTC. Protein: CASSDSPRGMVEETQYF.